The T cell receptor (beta chain) described here comes from a study of neurological immune-mediated disorders. General study findings and limits: Expanded clones shared no identical CDR3 amino acid sequences across subjects, which suggested private TCR-beta repertoires in all groups.

In this sample, this clonotype turned up many times. The antigen remains undetermined. The CDR3 extends over 17 amino acids. Germline-derived CDR1 and CDR2 are SEHNR and FQNEAQ (reference sequence). The V segment lost 1 base and the J segment 3 bases; nucleotides outside the gene matches: 10. Synthesis of cDNA was accomplished via 5'RACE employing 10-nucleotide random UMIs. Every sequencing run produced over 180 million TCR-beta sequences that came from 15-18 subjects. TCRdb analysed the 5' RACE reads with MiXCR anew, one entry per CDR3 protein. The sample lists around 83,000 distinct CDR3 sequences; roughly 14% were seen once.

This receptor was taken from a woman in her 50s in good health. The rearrangement joins TRBV7-9 to TRBJ1-1, with 8 bases aligning to TRBD1. The sequenced sample consisted of PBMCs. The CDR3 loop reads CASSLVWQGAGDTEAFF. The CDR3 bases are TGTGCCAGCAGCTTAGTCTGGCAGGGGGCCGGAGACACTGAAGCTTTCTTT.